A single sample is the source of the 31 T cell receptor beta chains below, sequenced in a study of blood T cell repertoires in COVID-19. Clones were read by immunoSEQ multiplex PCR, and TCRdb kept only the in-frame ones, dropping some. The sample records 150,000 to 200,000 clones, around 84% being singletons. Sequences were obtained from peripheral blood. The origin of the receptors is a human donor with acute or convalescent COVID-19. The donor label of this sample is uncertain.

The V and J genes are TRBV30 and TRBJ1-1; D uncertain. Trimming cost V 2 bases and J 10 bases, with 17 bases left between them. Germline CDR1 reads GTSNPN; CDR2 reads SVGIG (reference sequence). The CDR3 spans 13 residues. The CDR3, as DNA: TGTGCCTGGAGTCCAACCCGGAGGGCCGGAGCTTTCTTT. Its translation is CAWSPTRRAGAFF. Full variable domain (missing parts from reference TRBV30 and TRBJ1-1): SQTIHQWPATLVQPVGSPLSLECTVEGTSNPNLYWYRQAAGRGLQLLFYSVGIGQISSEVPQNLSASRPQDRQFILSSKKLLLSDSGFYLCAWSPTRRAGAFFGQGTRLTVV.

About this clone itself: The sample has other DNA sequences that encode this CDR3 too. V gene TRBV2 combines with J gene TRBJ1-5; 9 bases agree with TRBD1. V lost 3 bases to trimming and J lost 4 bases; unmatched junction nucleotides: 4. The CDR3 loop spans 15 amino acids. CDR1 is SNHLY, CDR2 FYNNEI, per germline. The CDR3 bases are TGTGCCAGCAGTGAGTGGACAGGGGAGAATCAGCCCCAGCATTTT. Amino acid sequence: CASSEWTGENQPQHF.

This rearrangement joins TRBV30 to TRBJ1-1; D is possibly TRBD1 (5 bases). Looked up from germline, CDR1 is GTSNPN and CDR2 is SVGIG (reference sequence). The length of the CDR3 is 11 residues. Trimming pared 1 base from V and 12 bases from J, leaving 12 bases between. The CDR3 spells CAWSDTGRTFF. CDR3 nucleotides: TGTGCCTGGAGTGATACAGGAAGGACTTTCTTT.

The chain couples TRBV11-2 to TRBJ2-3, with D possibly TRBD1 on 5 matching bases. CDR1 SGHAT and CDR2 FQNNGV come from the germline V gene. Trimming removed 5 bases from V and 8 bases from J, with 11 bases in between. This CDR3 contains 12 residues. This chain's CDR3 is CASSTRQITQYF. DNA of the CDR3: TGTGCCAGCAGCACCCGACAGATTACGCAGTATTTT.

The V and J genes are TRBV2 and TRBJ1-2; 9 bases match TRBD1. The germline V gene has CDR1 SNHLY and CDR2 FYNNEI. The CDR3 is 16 amino acids. V dropped 8 bases and J dropped 4; count of bases not matched to a gene: 14. This CDR3 is CASRDSGRQGGYGYTF. The CDR3 bases are TGTGCCAGCCGGGATTCCGGCCGACAGGGGGGCTATGGCTACACCTTC.

The V gene is TRBV18, the J gene TRBJ2-7; TRBD2 aligns across 10 bases. This CDR3 region has 14 residues. CDR1 is KGHSH, CDR2 LQKENI, per germline. The trim removed 8 bases at V and 2 bases at J, leaving 6 bases unmatched. The CDR3 loop is CASAGTSVTYEQYF. The CDR3 nucleotides read TGTGCCAGCGCCGGGACTAGCGTAACCTACGAGCAGTACTTC.

The V gene is TRBV7-2, the J gene TRBJ1-1; no clear D gene. Deletions cut 4 bases from V and 4 bases from J, with 13 bases between. The CDR3 contains 14 residues. Germline CDR1 SGHTA, CDR2 FQGNSA. The CDR3 DNA sequence: TGTGCCAGCAGCTCCAGTTCGGGAGGCACTGAAGCTTTCTTT. Encoded protein: CASSSSSGGTEAFF. Filled out from reference TRBV7-2 and TRBJ1-1, the complete variable domain reads GAGVSQSPSNKVTEKGKDVELRCDPISGHTALYWYRQSLGQGLEFLIYFQGNSAPDKSGLPSDRFSAERTGGSVSTLTIQRTQQEDSAVYLCASSSSSGGTEAFFGQGTRLTVV.

This sequence joins TRBV5-1 and TRBJ2-1; D not certain. The germline gives CDR1 SGHRS, CDR2 YFSETQ. Trimming stripped 0 bases from V and 10 bases from J, with 11 bases between. CDR3 length equals 13 residues. The CDR3, as DNA: TGCGCCAGCAGCTTGGCCCCAGGTAGAGAGCAGTTCTTC. Translating gives CASSLAPGREQFF.

J is TRBJ2-5 and V is TRBV5-6; tentatively, D is TRBD2 (6 bases). The germline V and J ends were trimmed by 0 bases and 3 bases, with 9 bases remaining between them. Germline loops: CDR1 SGHDT, CDR2 YYEEEE. This CDR3 has 14 residues. The CDR3 DNA sequence: TGTGCCAGCAGCTTGGTTGGCGGGGAAGAGACCCAGTACTTC. The encoded protein is CASSLVGGEETQYF.

The rearrangement uses TRBV11-3 and TRBJ1-1, with TRBD1 matching over 10 bases. The CDR3 length is 15 residues. The germline V gene encodes CDR1 SGHNT and CDR2 YENEEA. With 3 bases clipped from V and 2 bases from J, the junction kept 3 bases outside the gene matches. The CDR3 region has the DNA TGTGCCAGCAGCTTTGGGACAGGGGTAAACACTGAAGCTTTCTTT. This sequence encodes CASSFGTGVNTEAFF.

The V call is TRBV15, the J call TRBJ1-3, with unresolved D. Trimming stripped 5 bases from V and 2 bases from J, with 4 bases between. The CDR3 sequence is 12 residues long. CDR1 LNHNV and CDR2 YYDKDF come from the germline V gene (reference sequence). CDR3 DNA sequence: TGTGCCACCAGCCTTGCTGGAAACACCATATATTTT. Its translation is CATSLAGNTIYF.

This rearrangement joins TRBV7-2 to TRBJ2-5; 12 nucleotides match TRBD1. Germline V CDR1 and CDR2: SGHTA, FQGNSA. J was trimmed by 5 bases and V by 5 bases; bases with no gene match: 9. This CDR3 is 16 amino acids long. The CDR3, as DNA: TGTGCCAGCAGCCGGGTCCGGGACAGGGGGCGGGAGACCCAGTACTTC. Translating it yields CASSRVRDRGRETQYF.

This clone appeared a few times. The chain joins TRBV3-1 (or the pseudogene TRBV3-2) to TRBJ2-7, with a weak D call TRBD2 (6 bases). This CDR3 comprises 14 residues. V was cut by 3 bases and J by 0 bases, with 9 bases left in between. Germline lookup yields CDR1 LGHDT and CDR2 YNNKEL (reference sequence). This CDR3 is CASSQGRPSYEQYF. DNA of the CDR3: TGTGCCAGCAGCCAGGGGAGGCCCTCCTACGAGCAGTACTTC.

This clone has only a few counts. V gene TRBV7-9 combines with J gene TRBJ1-3; the D is unclear. V lost 5 bases and J lost 7, with 9 bases in between. The CDR3 totals 12 residues. Germline assignment: CDR1 SEHNR and CDR2 FQNEAQ (reference sequence). The CDR3 spells CASSPAGNTIYF. The CDR3, as DNA: TGTGCCAGCAGCCCCGCGGGCAACACCATATATTTT.

This clone was picked up a small number of times. This chain connects TRBV18 to TRBJ1-1; TRBD1 matches at 9 bases. The V and J ends lost 3 bases and 4 bases, in that order; junction bases with no gene match: 6. Per the germline V gene, CDR1 is KGHSH and CDR2 is LQKENI. This CDR3 comprises 15 residues. The CDR3 DNA sequence: TGTGCCAGCTCACCTACAGGGGGCAGAGGCACTGAAGCTTTCTTT. Encoded protein: CASSPTGGRGTEAFF. The entire variable domain, with the rest obtained from reference TRBV18 and TRBJ1-1, is as follows: NAGVMQNPRHLVRRRGQEARLRCSPMKGHSHVYWYRQLPEEGLKFMVYLQKENIIDESGMPKERFSAEFPKEGPSILRIQQVVRGDSAAYFCASSPTGGRGTEAFFGQGTRLTVV.

The DNA for the CDR3 is TGTGCCAGCAGCCAAGAGAAGGGCAGGGAAGGCGAGCAGTACTTC. Amino acid sequence: CASSQEKGREGEQYF. The chain employs TRBV4-2 and TRBJ2-7, with D possibly matching TRBD1 (5 bases). This CDR3 comprises 15 residues. The V end was cut by 0 bases, the J end by 6 bases, with 15 bases between. The germline gives CDR1 LGHNA, CDR2 YNFKEQ.

This sequence joins TRBV6-1 and TRBJ1-5; D remains unclear. Germline values: CDR1 MNHNS, CDR2 SASEGT. The V and J ends lost 1 base and 4 bases respectively, with 5 bases between them. The CDR3 is made up of 13 amino acids. The DNA of the CDR3 is TGTGCCAGCAGTGAAGGGCTTAATCAGCCCCAGCATTTT. Its protein product is CASSEGLNQPQHF.

This sequence joins TRBV6-2 or TRBV6-3 and TRBJ2-3, with TRBD1 matching over 8 bases. Germline loops: CDR1 MNHEY, CDR2 SVGEGT. The CDR3 runs to 16 residues. With 6 bases clipped from V and 4 bases from J, the junction kept 12 bases outside the gene matches. The CDR3 spells CASSPALQGGSDTQYF. CDR3 sequence (DNA): TGTGCCAGCAGCCCTGCCTTACAGGGGGGTTCAGATACGCAGTATTTT.

This clone has a single count. This chain joins TRBV5-1 and TRBJ2-1; D not resolved. The CDR3 runs 13 residues. Germline V lookup: CDR1 SGHRS, CDR2 YFSETQ. The V gene lost 4 bases and the J gene lost 6 bases, with 11 bases spanning the gap. In DNA form, the CDR3 reads TGCGCCAGCAGCCTGGGCGCTTCCAATGAGCAGTTCTTC. It yields the protein CASSLGASNEQFF.

The rearrangement uses TRBV7-9 and TRBJ2-7, with D maybe TRBD2 (6 bases). Germline V lookup: CDR1 SEHNR, CDR2 FQNEAQ (reference sequence). The CDR3 sequence is 15 residues long. V was clipped by 7 bases and J by 0 bases, with 16 bases between them. CDR3 protein: CASTITGDSSYEQYF. CDR3 nucleotide sequence: TGTGCCAGCACCATCACGGGGGATAGCTCCTACGAGCAGTACTTC.

V gene TRBV7-2 combines with J gene TRBJ2-3; 13 bases align to TRBD2. CDR1 and CDR2 (germline): SGHTA, FQGNSA. V was clipped by 5 bases and J by 3 bases; unmatched bases: 11. This CDR3 has 18 amino acids. The CDR3 nucleotides read TGTGCCAGCAGCAGAGAGTTGACTAGCGGGGGGAGGACAGATACGCAGTATTTT. This translates into CASSRELTSGGRTDTQYF.

The chain uses TRBV7-2 and TRBJ1-5; D is uncertain. The V gene lost 5 bases and the J gene lost 1 base, with 9 bases spanning the gap. Germline V gene sequence: CDR1 SGHTA, CDR2 FQGNSA. The length of the CDR3 is 14 residues. The CDR3 DNA follows: TGTGCCAGCAGCCCCCGGGGAAGCAATCAGCCCCAGCATTTT. Amino acid sequence: CASSPRGSNQPQHF.

This clone occurred once. The chain is built from TRBV29-1 and TRBJ1-2; D may be TRBD1 (6 bases). CDR3 length equals 12 residues. Germline assignment: CDR1 SQVTM and CDR2 ANQGSEA. Trimming took 6 bases from V and 6 from J, leaving 14 bases between them. CDR3 bases: TGCAGCGTACAACAGGGTTCCGATGGCTACACCTTC. Its protein product is CSVQQGSDGYTF.

The rearrangement uses TRBV19 and TRBJ1-2; TRBD1 agrees at 9 bases. Germline-derived CDR1 and CDR2 are LNHDA and SQIVND (reference sequence). The CDR3 length is 14 residues. After removal of 7 bases from V and 3 bases from J, the junction contained 6 bases not matched to a gene. CDR3: CASNTGGAYYGYTF. The CDR3 nucleotides read TGTGCCAGTAACACAGGGGGCGCTTACTATGGCTACACCTTC.

By sample fraction, this clone is medium-sized. This sequence joins TRBV3-1 (or the pseudogene TRBV3-2) and TRBJ1-2, with 11 bases aligning to TRBD1. Germline loops: CDR1 LGHDT, CDR2 YNNKEL (reference sequence). The CDR3 is 15 residues long. With 4 bases clipped from V and 7 bases from J, the junction kept 8 bases outside the gene matches. CDR3 loop: CASSPMGQGDRGYTF. The CDR3 DNA reads as TGTGCCAGCAGCCCTATGGGACAGGGGGATCGTGGCTACACCTTC.

This rearrangement joins TRBV29-1 to TRBJ2-7, with 7 nucleotides matching TRBD1. The CDR3 extends over 14 amino acids. Trimming removed 6 bases from V and 0 bases from J; junction bases left unmatched: 8. CDR1 SQVTM and CDR2 ANQGSEA come from the germline V gene. The CDR3 DNA reads TGCAGCGTAGCTCGGGACAGCAGCTCCTACGAGCAGTACTTC. Its translation: CSVARDSSSYEQYF.

V and J are TRBV21-1 and TRBJ2-6; the D segment call TRBD1 is taken from the table without a DNA check. TRBV21-1 constitutes a pseudogene. The CDR3 length is 18 residues. The DNA of the CDR3 is TGTGCCAGCAGCAAAAACGGGACAGGGAGCTCTGGGGCCAACGTCCTGACTTTC. It yields the protein CASSKNGTGSSGANVLTF.

The V gene is TRBV11-2, the J gene TRBJ1-5, with D unclear. The CDR3 has 13 amino acids. Trimming removed 1 base from V and 4 bases from J, with 5 bases in between. CDR1 is SGHAT, CDR2 FQNNGV, per germline. CDR3 nucleotides: TGTGCCAGCAGCTTAGGTGAGAATCAGCCCCAGCATTTT. This encodes CASSLGENQPQHF. Based on the CDR3 plus reference TRBV11-2 and TRBJ1-5, the full variable domain is EAGVAQSPRYKIIEKRQSVAFWCNPISGHATLYWYQQILGQGPKLLIQFQNNGVVDDSQLPKDRFSAERLKGVDSTLKIQPAKLEDSAVYLCASSLGENQPQHFGDGTRLSIL.

V is TRBV5-1 and J is TRBJ2-5; 10 positions agree with TRBD1. CDR1 and CDR2 from the germline V gene are SGHRS and YFSETQ. The CDR3 contains 15 residues. V gave up 1 base and J gave up 5 bases; unmatched junction bases: 5. The CDR3 loop reads CASSLSDRGRETQYF. In DNA form, the CDR3 reads TGCGCCAGCAGCTTGTCTGACAGGGGGCGGGAGACCCAGTACTTC. The variable domain in full, completed from reference TRBV5-1 and TRBJ2-5, reads KAGVTQTPRYLIKTRGQQVTLSCSPISGHRSVSWYQQTPGQGLQFLFEYFSETQRNKGNFPGRFSGRQFSNSRSEMNVSTLELGDSALYLCASSLSDRGRETQYFGPGTRLLVL.

The rearrangement links TRBV12-5 to TRBJ2-7, with 12 bases matching TRBD2. CDR1 is LGHNT and CDR2 is FRNRAP in the germline V gene. The CDR3 extends over 18 amino acids. V lost 1 base, J lost 0 bases, and 7 bases stayed unmatched. The CDR3 reads CASGLGTSGVHNSYEQYF. The CDR3 DNA sequence: TGTGCTAGTGGTTTGGGGACTAGCGGGGTGCATAACTCCTACGAGCAGTACTTC.

The CDR3 DNA is TGCGCCAGCAGCTTGGTAGGCGGGGGACTGTTAATGGAGACCCAGTACTTC. It yields the protein CASSLVGGGLLMETQYF. The chain recombines TRBV5-1 with TRBJ2-5; 7 bases match TRBD2. The ends lost 0 bases at V and 5 bases at J; junction bases unmatched: 13. Germline assignment: CDR1 SGHRS and CDR2 YFSETQ. The CDR3 runs to 17 residues.